What follows is one T cell receptor beta chain and its context. The source of the sample is a study of blood T cell repertoires in COVID-19. For the study at large: Specimens from acute and convalescent COVID-19 originated in the United States, Italy and Spain. The cDNA or gDNA used as material had been derived from T cells, B-cell-depleted T cells, or PBMCs.

Original processing notes: Reference gene primer amplification in the assay estimated nucleated cell counts. Using immunoSEQ multiplex PCR, the repertoire was profiled, and TCRdb retains in-frame clones only, with some absent. V and J calls and clone size are those listed in that table; D and trimming were worked out from the DNA. This repertoire shows 150,000 to 200,000 clones, 88% found once; its top ten account for roughly 25%. Sequencing was done on a sample of peripheral blood. This clonotype was obtained from a man in his 60s with acute or convalescent COVID-19.

The CDR3 DNA sequence: TGTGCCAGCAGCTCGGACAGTTTGTGGTATTCACCCCTCCACTTT. Its translation: CASSSDSLWYSPLHF. This rearrangement joins TRBV7-9 to TRBJ1-6, with D perhaps TRBD1 (6 bases). Germline assignment: CDR1 SEHNR and CDR2 FQNEAQ (reference sequence). Trimming shortened V by 4 bases and J by 8 bases, and 15 bases separated the two germline ends. The CDR3 is made up of 15 amino acids.